The subject of this entry is one T cell receptor beta chain. TCRdb's table, derived via immunoSEQ multiplex PCR, lists solely in-frame clones and lacks some. The sample lists 45,000 to 60,000 clones, approximately 87% occurring once. The data derive from a study of PD-L1 blockade in urothelial cancer. The germline CDR1 and CDR2 sequences are KGHSH and LQKENI. This CDR3 region has 14 residues. Deletions cut 6 bases from V and 1 base from J, with 12 bases between. This TCR was sampled from a man aged 35 to 55 with urothelial cancer. Sequenced here: PBMCs, sampled around atezolizumab (anti-PD-L1) treatment. The genes are TRBV18 and TRBJ1-1; D remains unclear. This chain's CDR3 is CASSPRGENTEAFF. CDR3 nucleotides: TGTGCCAGCTCTCCCCGAGGCGAGAACACTGAAGCTTTCTTT.